This TCR beta chain was observed in a study of T cells in Graves' hyperthyroidism and ophthalmopathy (dated by TCRdb to about 2019). Study-wide context: Peripheral blood samples were taken at the time of initial diagnosis, prior to any treatment. The 75 to 100 discovery patients were randomly divided into training and test sets at a 7:3 ratio. TCR Vbeta CDR3 sequencing of 135 peripheral blood samples (43 ophthalmopathy, about 74 hyperthyroidism and roughly 17 progressor patients) is reported in the paper. An independent validation cohort of some 18 hyperthyroidism patients and about 16 patients who later progressed to ophthalmopathy tested prospective prediction of ophthalmopathy. Thyroid tissue and blood T-cell repertoires from about six Graves' hyperthyroidism patients were also compared in the study. Following sampling, methimazole starting at 30 mg daily was given to hyperthyroidism patients, and high-dose intravenous methylprednisolone was given to ophthalmopathy patients. A discovery cohort of about a hundred patients, 43 with Graves' ophthalmopathy and roughly 59 with stable Graves' hyperthyroidism, was used to find distinguishing TCR V-J signatures.

Graves' hyperthyroidism was defined as stable when no progression to ophthalmopathy occurred over 18 months of follow-up. Hyperthyroidism patients were newly diagnosed, with disease duration under 2 months, and aged 18 to 65 years. Any patient with an uncontrolled infection, another autoimmune disease, pregnancy or lactation was excluded. Diagnoses were based on clinical symptoms, serum thyroxine and TRAb, thyroid ultrasound and orbital computed tomography. PBMCs were separated from 10 ml of fresh peripheral blood using Ficoll-Paque density gradient centrifugation. Trizol reagent was used to extract total RNA, and RNA quality was then checked on an Agilent 2100 Bioanalyzer. Taken from cysteine to phenylalanine, the CDR3 has 15 residues. Only the CDR3 part of the read is kept: 45 bases, read in frame from the first base. V has 4 bases trimmed and J has 6 bases trimmed; junction bases matching no gene number 12. Per the germline V gene, SGHRS is the CDR1 and YFSETQ is the CDR2.

On this clonotype: Its antigen specificity is not known. No quality values exist for individual bases; no much larger clone is one base distant.

TCR beta CDR3 regions were amplified from RNA transcripts. For the first round of RT-PCR on the TCR CDR3, the HTBI primer set was used together with the Qiagen OneStep RT-PCR kit. The libraries were constructed in a second round of multiplex PCR and then size-selected and purified. Libraries were sequenced paired-end with 100 bp reads on an Illumina HiSeq2000. As for the original processing: SOAPnuke was used to process the raw data, removing reads that contained adapters or uncalled bases, had a mean Phred below 15, or lacked an exact match to the constant primer or identifier. High-quality paired reads were merged using COPE v1.2.5, and each unique nucleotide sequence was defined as a clonotype. Clonotypes were aligned to IMGT TRBV, TRBD and TRBJ reference segments using MiTCR v1.1. Only V-J combinations with frequency above 0.0001, covering 99.2% of repertoires, were analysed. A TCS score was defined as the ratio of F50 (clonal expansion) to E x V (chaos), with BLOSUM62-based TCRdist applied between CDR3 peptides within each V-J. Welch's t-statistics and random forest reduced roughly 540 V-J features to fewer than 15, which were used in a naive Bayes classifier (R e1071). TCRdb applied fastp at Q25 and MiXCR to the public reads, then kept only in-frame beta chains. Duplicate CDR3 protein sequences are folded into a single record with the most common DNA and genes. Here the V and J calls rest on TCRdb's processing, not on the authors' analysis. The sample has 100,000 to 130,000 distinct CDR3 sequences on record, 16% of them singletons. 35% to 50% of the sample is held by the ten biggest clonotypes.

Points the paper makes about the study in general: Most expanded thyroid clonotypes (frequency above 0.001) were also detected in blood, a finding suggesting that blood repertoires may reflect thyroid immune responses. A model built on a 13 V-J signature distinguished ophthalmopathy from stable hyperthyroidism, reaching roughly 88% sensitivity and 81.08% specificity in cross-validation and 80%/75% in testing. No statistical method was used to set the sample size in advance, and investigators knew the group allocation. In validation, the model predicted progression to ophthalmopathy with roughly 70% sensitivity and approximately 72% specificity, a median of roughly seven months before onset.

This chain is built from TRBV5-1 and TRBJ2-7; a stretch of 8 junction bases matches TRBD1. The source material was blood. This receptor was taken from a woman aged 45 to 65 with Graves' hyperthyroidism. The sequenced DNA: TGCGCCAGCAGCCTAAGACAGGGGAGGCCCCCCGAGCAGTACTTC. It encodes CASSLRQGRPPEQYF. The CDR3, completed at both ends by the reference TRBV5-1 and TRBJ2-7 genes, gives the full variable domain KAGVTQTPRYLIKTRGQQVTLSCSPISGHRSVSWYQQTPGQGLQFLFEYFSETQRNKGNFPGRFSGRQFSNSRSEMNVSTLELGDSALYLCASSLRQGRPPEQYFGPGTRLTVT.